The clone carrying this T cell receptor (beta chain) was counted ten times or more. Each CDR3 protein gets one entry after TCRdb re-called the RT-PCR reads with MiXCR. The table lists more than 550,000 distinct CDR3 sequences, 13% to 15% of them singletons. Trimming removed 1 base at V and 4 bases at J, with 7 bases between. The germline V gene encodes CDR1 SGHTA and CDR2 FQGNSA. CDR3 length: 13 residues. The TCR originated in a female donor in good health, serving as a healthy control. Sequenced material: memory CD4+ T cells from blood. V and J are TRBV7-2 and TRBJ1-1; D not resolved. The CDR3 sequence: CASSLGPSTEAFF. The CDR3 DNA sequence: TGTGCCAGCAGCTTAGGCCCCAGCACTGAAGCTTTCTTT.